This TCR beta chain derives from a study of OX40 agonist ivuxolimab in advanced cancers. Regarding the complete study: The costimulatory receptor OX40 (CD134) was targeted by ivuxolimab, a fully human IgG2 agonistic monoclonal antibody. Intravenous ivuxolimab was administered to patients every 2 weeks at six dose levels: 0.01, 0.1, 0.3, 1.5, 3 and 10 mg/kg. Among the roughly 52 dose-escalation patients, some 20 had hepatocellular carcinoma, around 15 melanoma, 9 renal cell carcinoma and 9 head and neck cancer. In the dose-escalation cohort, 82.7% of patients were male, and the mean age was approximately 60 years, with a range of about 23 to 85. Patients were allowed to have had prior anti-PD-1, anti-PD-L1 or anti-CTLA-4 therapy, and roughly 40% of the dose-escalation patients had previously received checkpoint inhibitors. Partial responses were achieved by three dose-escalation patients, of whom one had hepatocellular carcinoma and two had cutaneous melanoma. Peripheral TCRbeta sequencing aimed to test whether ivuxolimab altered TCR sequence diversity and caused clonal T-cell expansion. The paper reports the monotherapy dose-escalation portion (N of about 47 patients) of the phase I ivuxolimab trial.

V sheds 5 bases and J sheds 5 bases, leaving 11 bases between their ends. Counted from cysteine to phenylalanine, this CDR3 has 13 amino acids. Only the CDR3 DNA is retained, 39 bases long and in frame from the first base. Via the germline V gene, CDR1 is SGHRS and CDR2 YFSETQ. Comments on this clone: Its antigen is not yet known. Base quality data are lacking; no much larger clone is found one base away.

For sequencing of the TCRbeta CDR3 region, genomic DNA was extracted from the sorted cells. The immunoSEQ Assay was used to sequence the TCRbeta CDR3 regions. This immuneACCESS table, as held by TCRdb, lists in-frame sequences with V and J called but not all clones. Of the missing ones, under half trace to an unresolved V gene in checked studies; the others have no known cause. In this sample the table shows 65,000 to 90,000 clones, approximately 91% of which occur a single time. 0.7% to 1% of the sample lies in the top ten. Results the study describes overall, beyond this receptor: Antigen specificity was not determined for the clonally expanded peripheral T cells. On average, CD8+ T cells showed more expanded clones than CD4+ T cells after ivuxolimab. Low levels of normalized T-cell clonal expansion were also shown by some nonresponding patients. Partial responders in the 0.1-3.0 mg/kg groups had among the lowest normalized peripheral clonal expansion, especially among CD8+ T cells. At doses of 0.1 to 3.0 mg/kg, clonal expansion of both CD4+ and CD8+ blood T cells was observed from baseline to week 6.

The trial excluded patients who had a history of autoimmune disease or who were on systemic immunosuppression. Peripheral blood for TCR sequencing was collected from all dose cohorts at baseline, on cycle 4 day 1, and on cycle 7 day 1. The samples were drawn from a first-in-human, open-label, multicenter phase I dose-escalation trial of ivuxolimab. Adults with locally advanced or metastatic melanoma, renal cell, hepatocellular, or head and neck squamous cell carcinoma were enrolled in the trial. Before TCR sequencing, CD4+ and CD8+ T cells were separately sorted from peripheral blood. The specimen was CD4+ or CD8+ T cells sorted from blood, collected in a trial of the OX40 agonist ivuxolimab. The receptor comes from an adult with an advanced solid tumor such as melanoma, head and neck, liver or kidney cancer. In this chain, TRBV5-1 is recombined with TRBJ2-1, with a tentative D gene TRBD2 over 5 matching bases. The DNA reads TGCGCCAGCAGGGAGGACGCGAACAATGAGCAGTTCTTC. Translated, this gives CASREDANNEQFF. Outside the CDR3, residues come from the reference TRBV5-1 and TRBJ2-1 proteins, so the full variable domain is: KAGVTQTPRYLIKTRGQQVTLSCSPISGHRSVSWYQQTPGQGLQFLFEYFSETQRNKGNFPGRFSGRQFSNSRSEMNVSTLELGDSALYLCASREDANNEQFFGPGTRLTVL.